This section outlines one TCR beta chain sequence together with its context. The sample belongs to a study of blood T cell repertoires in COVID-19. On the study more broadly: Nucleic acid was either cDNA or gDNA, and it came from T cells, B-cell-depleted T cells, or PBMCs.

Clones were read by immunoSEQ multiplex PCR, and TCRdb kept only the in-frame ones, dropping some. The sample contains under 200,000 clones, about 80% of which appear only once. CDR1 and CDR2 from the germline V gene are SEHNR and FQNEAQ (reference sequence). This CDR3 is 17 amino acids long. Trimming at V came to 4 bases and at J to 3 bases, leaving 12 bases not matched to a gene. This receptor was obtained from a man in his 60s with acute or convalescent COVID-19. This chain links TRBV7-9 with TRBJ2-7, with 10 positions matching TRBD2. Sequenced input: peripheral blood. CDR3 protein: CASSSASGGLSRYEQYF. In DNA, the CDR3 is TGTGCCAGCAGCTCAGCTAGCGGGGGCCTCTCCCGCTACGAGCAGTACTTC.